This T cell receptor (beta chain) comes out of a study of blood T cell repertoires in COVID-19. Study-wide context: COVID-19 samples from acute and convalescent phases originated in the United States, Italy and Spain. Nucleic acid was either cDNA or gDNA, and it came from T cells, B-cell-depleted T cells, or PBMCs.

Assay used: immunoSEQ multiplex PCR; TCRdb lists only in-frame clones, some missing. The sample yields 15,000 to 20,000 clones, just under 95% seen once. This clone has a single count. Germline lookup yields CDR1 MNHEY and CDR2 SMNVEV (reference sequence). The CDR3 length is 17 residues. The V end was cut by 5 bases, the J end by 4 bases, with 23 bases between. The chain has TRBV27 and TRBJ1-1; D remains unclear. The origin of this receptor is a human donor in a cohort sampled during active COVID-19. Material: peripheral blood. In nucleotides, the CDR3 is TGTGCCAGCAGTACCGACCGAATACGACGGGGTGGCACTGAAGCTTTCTTT. It yields the protein CASSTDRIRRGGTEAFF.